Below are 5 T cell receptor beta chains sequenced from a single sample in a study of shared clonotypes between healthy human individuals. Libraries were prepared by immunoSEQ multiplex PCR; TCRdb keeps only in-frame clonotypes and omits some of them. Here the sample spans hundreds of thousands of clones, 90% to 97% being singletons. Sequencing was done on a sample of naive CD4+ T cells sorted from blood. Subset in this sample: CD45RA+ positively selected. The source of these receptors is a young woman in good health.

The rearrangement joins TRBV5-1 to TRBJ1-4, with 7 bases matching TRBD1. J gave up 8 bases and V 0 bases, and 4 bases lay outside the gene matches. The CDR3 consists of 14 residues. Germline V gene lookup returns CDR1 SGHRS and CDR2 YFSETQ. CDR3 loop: CASSLGGTVEKLFF. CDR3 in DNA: TGCGCCAGCAGCTTGGGCGGGACAGTAGAAAAACTGTTTTTT.

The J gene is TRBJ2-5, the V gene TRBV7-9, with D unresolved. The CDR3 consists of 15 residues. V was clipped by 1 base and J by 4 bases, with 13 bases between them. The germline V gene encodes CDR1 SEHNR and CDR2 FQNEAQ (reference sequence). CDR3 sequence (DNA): TGTGCCAGCAGCTTAGTTGGGGTCCCCGGAGAGACCCAGTACTTC. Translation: CASSLVGVPGETQYF.

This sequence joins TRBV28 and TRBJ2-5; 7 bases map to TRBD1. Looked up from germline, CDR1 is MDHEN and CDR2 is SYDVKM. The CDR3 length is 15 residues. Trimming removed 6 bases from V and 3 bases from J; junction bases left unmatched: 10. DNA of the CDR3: TGTGCCAGCAGACCGAGAGACAGGGCCAAAGAGACCCAGTACTTC. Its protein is CASRPRDRAKETQYF.

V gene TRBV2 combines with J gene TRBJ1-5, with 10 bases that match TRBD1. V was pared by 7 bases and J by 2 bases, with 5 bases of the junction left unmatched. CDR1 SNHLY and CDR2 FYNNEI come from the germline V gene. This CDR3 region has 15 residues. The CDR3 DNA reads TGTGCCAGCACCAGGGACAGGGGTGGCAATCAGCCCCAGCATTTT. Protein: CASTRDRGGNQPQHF.

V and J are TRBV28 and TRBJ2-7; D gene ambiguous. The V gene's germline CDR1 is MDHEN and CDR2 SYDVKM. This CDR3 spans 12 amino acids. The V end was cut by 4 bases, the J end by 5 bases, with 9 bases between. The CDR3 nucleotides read TGTGCCAGCAGTTCGAGCTCGGACGAGCAGTACTTC. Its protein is CASSSSSDEQYF.